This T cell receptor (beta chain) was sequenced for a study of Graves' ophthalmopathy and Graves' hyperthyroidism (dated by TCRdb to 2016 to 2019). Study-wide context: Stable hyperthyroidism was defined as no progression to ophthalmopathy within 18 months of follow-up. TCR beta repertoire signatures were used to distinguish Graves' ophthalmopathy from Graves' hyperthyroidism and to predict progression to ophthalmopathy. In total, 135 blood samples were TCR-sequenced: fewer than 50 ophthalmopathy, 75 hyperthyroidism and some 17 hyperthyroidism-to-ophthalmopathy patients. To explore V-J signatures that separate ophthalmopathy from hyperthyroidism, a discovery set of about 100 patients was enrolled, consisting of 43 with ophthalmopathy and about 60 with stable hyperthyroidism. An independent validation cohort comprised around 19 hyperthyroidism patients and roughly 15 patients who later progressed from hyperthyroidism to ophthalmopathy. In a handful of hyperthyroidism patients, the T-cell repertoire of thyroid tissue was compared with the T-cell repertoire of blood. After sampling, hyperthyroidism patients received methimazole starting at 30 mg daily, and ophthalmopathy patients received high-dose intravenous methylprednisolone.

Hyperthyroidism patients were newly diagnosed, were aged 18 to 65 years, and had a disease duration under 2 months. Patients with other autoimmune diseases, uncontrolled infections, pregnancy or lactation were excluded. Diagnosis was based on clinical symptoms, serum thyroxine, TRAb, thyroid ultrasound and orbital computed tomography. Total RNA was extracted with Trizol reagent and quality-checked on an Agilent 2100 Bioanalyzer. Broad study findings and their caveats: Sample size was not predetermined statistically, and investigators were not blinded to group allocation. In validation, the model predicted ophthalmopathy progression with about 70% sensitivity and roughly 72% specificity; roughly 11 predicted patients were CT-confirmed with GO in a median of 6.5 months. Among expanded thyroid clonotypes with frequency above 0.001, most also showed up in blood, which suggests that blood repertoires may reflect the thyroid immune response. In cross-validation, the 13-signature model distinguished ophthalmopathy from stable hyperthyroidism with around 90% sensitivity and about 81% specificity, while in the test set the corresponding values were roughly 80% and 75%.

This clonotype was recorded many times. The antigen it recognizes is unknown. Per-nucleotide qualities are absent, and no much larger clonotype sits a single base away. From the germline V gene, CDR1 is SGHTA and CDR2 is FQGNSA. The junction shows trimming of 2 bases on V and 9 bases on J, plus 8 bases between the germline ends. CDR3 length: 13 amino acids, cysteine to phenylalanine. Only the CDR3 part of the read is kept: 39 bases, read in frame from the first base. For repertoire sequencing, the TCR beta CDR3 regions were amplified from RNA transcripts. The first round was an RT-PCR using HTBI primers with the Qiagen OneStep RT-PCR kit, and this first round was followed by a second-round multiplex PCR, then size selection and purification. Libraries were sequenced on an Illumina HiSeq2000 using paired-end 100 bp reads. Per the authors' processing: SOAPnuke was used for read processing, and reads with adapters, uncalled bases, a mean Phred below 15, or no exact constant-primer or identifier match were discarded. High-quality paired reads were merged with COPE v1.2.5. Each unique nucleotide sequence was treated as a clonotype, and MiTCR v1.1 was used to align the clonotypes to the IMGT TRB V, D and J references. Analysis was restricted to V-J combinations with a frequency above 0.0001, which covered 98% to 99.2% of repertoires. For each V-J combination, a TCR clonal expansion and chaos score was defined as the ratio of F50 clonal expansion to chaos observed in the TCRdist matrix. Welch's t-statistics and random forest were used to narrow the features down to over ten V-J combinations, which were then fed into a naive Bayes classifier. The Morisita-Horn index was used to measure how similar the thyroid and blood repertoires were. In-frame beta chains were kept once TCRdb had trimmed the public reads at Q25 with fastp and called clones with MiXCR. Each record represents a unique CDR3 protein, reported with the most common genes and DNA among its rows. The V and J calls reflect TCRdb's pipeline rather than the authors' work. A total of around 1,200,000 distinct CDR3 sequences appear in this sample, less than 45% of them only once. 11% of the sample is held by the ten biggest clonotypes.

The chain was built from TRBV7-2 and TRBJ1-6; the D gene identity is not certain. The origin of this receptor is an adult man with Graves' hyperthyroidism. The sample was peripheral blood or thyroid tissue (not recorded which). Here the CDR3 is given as CASSLTPSSPLHF. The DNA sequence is TGTGCCAGCAGCTTAACCCCCAGTTCACCCCTCCACTTT. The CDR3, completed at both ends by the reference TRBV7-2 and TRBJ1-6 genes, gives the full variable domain GAGVSQSPSNKVTEKGKDVELRCDPISGHTALYWYRQSLGQGLEFLIYFQGNSAPDKSGLPSDRFSAERTGGSVSTLTIQRTQQEDSAVYLCASSLTPSSPLHFGNGTRLTVT.